This T cell receptor (beta chain) is from a study of CD8+CD57+ T cells in acquired aplastic anemia. About the study: Each DNA sample taken from sorted CD4+ and CD8+ cells came to approximately 3.2 ug on average.

With 8 bases clipped from V and 5 bases from J, the junction kept 21 bases outside the gene matches. This CDR3 is built from 17 residues. The germline V gene has CDR1 DFQATT and CDR2 SNEGSKA (reference sequence). Study-wide points: Sharing between patients and controls was observed for twenty-nine CD8+ CDR3 sequences.

Template material for TCR beta VDJ and CDR3 profiling consisted of genomic DNA. TCRdb reprocessed the reads with MiXCR, giving one entry per CDR3 protein. The sample comprises roughly 200,000 distinct CDR3 sequences, 61% of which are singletons, and 25% to 30% rests with the top ten. This clonotype was recorded at least ten times. Its antigen is currently unknown. This TCR was sampled from a human donor in good health. Sequencing input: sorted CD4+, CD8+, or CD8+CD57+ T cells (not recorded which) from PBMCs. The V call is TRBV20-1, the J call TRBJ2-5; 9 bases agree with TRBD2. Here the CDR3 DNA reads TGCAGTCCGTGGGAGACTAGCGGAGAGGAACTCACGGAGACCCAGTACTTC. Protein sequence: CSPWETSGEELTETQYF.